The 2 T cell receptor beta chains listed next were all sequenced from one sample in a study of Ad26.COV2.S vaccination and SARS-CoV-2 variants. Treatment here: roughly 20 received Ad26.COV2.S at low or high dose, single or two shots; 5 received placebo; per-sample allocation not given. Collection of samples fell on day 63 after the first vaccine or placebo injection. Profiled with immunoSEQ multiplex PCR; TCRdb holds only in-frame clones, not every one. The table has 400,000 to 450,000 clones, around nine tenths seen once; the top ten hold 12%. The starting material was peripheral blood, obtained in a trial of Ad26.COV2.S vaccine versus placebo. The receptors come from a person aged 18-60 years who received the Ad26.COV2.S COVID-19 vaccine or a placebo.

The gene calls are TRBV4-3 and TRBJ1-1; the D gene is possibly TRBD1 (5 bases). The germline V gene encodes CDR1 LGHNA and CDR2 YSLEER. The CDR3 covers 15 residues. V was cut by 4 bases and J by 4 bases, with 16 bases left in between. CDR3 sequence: CASSPPGGTSTEAFF. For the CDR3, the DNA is TGCGCCAGCAGCCCCCCGGGAGGGACTAGCACTGAAGCTTTCTTT.

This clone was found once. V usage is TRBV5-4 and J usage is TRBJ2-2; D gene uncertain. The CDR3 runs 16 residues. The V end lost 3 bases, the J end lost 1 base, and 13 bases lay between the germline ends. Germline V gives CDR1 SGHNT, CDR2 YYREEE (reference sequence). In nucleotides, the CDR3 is TGTGCCAGCAGCTCACGGCTGAACGGGAACACCGGGGAGCTGTTTTTT. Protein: CASSSRLNGNTGELFF.